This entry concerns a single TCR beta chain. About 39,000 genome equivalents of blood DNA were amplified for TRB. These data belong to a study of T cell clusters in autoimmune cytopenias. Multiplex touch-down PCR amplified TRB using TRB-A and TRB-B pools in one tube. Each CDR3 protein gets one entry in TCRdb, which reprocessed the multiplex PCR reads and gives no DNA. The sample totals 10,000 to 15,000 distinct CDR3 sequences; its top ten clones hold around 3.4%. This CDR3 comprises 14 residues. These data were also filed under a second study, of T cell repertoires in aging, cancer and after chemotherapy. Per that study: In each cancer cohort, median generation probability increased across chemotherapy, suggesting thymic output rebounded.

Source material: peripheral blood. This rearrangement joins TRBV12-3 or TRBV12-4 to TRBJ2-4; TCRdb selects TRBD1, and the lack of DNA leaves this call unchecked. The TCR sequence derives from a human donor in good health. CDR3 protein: CASSLRQGLNIQYF.